This T cell receptor beta chain was observed in a study of radiation and T cells in renal cell carcinoma. About this clone itself: Its antigen is as yet unknown.

This CDR3 is built from 13 residues. Germline V gene data show CDR1 as KGHSH and CDR2 as LQKENI. The germline V and J ends were trimmed by 1 base and 8 bases, with 11 bases remaining between them. Here immunoSEQ multiplex PCR was the method, and the copy in TCRdb shows in-frame clones only, minus some. The table lists some 20,000 clones, approximately 62% of them singletons, with around a third in the top ten. The treatment: treatment-naive control, cytoreductive nephrectomy. Controls were unirradiated tumors from treatment-naive cytoreductive nephrectomy patients. Control tumors came from 4 females and 11 males, aged roughly 40 to 82. The study's findings and limits: Dominant CDR3 motifs were more common in irradiated tumors than controls. Irradiated tumors had higher TCR clonality than control tumors.

The receptor's source is a man aged 50 to 60 with renal cell carcinoma. The chain recombines TRBV18 with TRBJ1-2; a possible D gene is TRBD1 (5 bases). The specimen comprised tumor tissue, sampled from a patient whose treatment was nephrectomy without radiotherapy. This CDR3 is CASSPRGGGGYTF. The DNA for the CDR3 is TGTGCCAGCTCACCACGCGGGGGAGGGGGCTACACCTTC.